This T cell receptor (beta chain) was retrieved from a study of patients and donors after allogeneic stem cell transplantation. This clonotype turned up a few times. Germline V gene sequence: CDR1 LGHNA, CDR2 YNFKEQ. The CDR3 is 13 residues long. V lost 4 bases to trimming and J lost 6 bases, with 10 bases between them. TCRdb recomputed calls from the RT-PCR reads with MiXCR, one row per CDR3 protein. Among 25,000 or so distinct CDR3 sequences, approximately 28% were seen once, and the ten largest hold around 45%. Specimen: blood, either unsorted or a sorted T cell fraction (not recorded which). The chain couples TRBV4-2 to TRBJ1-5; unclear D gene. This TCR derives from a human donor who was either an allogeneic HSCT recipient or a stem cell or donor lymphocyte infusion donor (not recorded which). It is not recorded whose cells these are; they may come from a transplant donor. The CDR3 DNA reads TGTGCCAGCAGCCCCACTGTTAGTCAGCCCCAGCATTTT. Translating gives CASSPTVSQPQHF.